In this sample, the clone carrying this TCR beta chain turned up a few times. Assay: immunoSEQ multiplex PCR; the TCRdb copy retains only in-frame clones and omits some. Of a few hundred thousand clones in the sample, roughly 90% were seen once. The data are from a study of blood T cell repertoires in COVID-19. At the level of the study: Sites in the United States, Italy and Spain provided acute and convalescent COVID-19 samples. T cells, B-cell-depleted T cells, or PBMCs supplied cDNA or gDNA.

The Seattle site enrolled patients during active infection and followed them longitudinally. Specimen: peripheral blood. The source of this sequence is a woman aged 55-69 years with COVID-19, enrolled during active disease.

In DNA form, the CDR3 reads TGCAGCGGAACACAGGACTCTGGAAACACCATATATTTT. It encodes CSGTQDSGNTIYF. The chain couples TRBV29-1 to TRBJ1-3, with a tentative D call TRBD1 (5 bases). Trimming removed 7 bases from V and 0 bases from J, with 10 bases in between. CDR3 length: 13 amino acids. Germline values: CDR1 SQVTM, CDR2 ANQGSEA.